This TCR beta chain was identified in a study of shared clonotypes between healthy human individuals. Here immunoSEQ multiplex PCR was the method, and the copy in TCRdb shows in-frame clones only, minus some. The sample lists about 640,000 clones, about two thirds occurring once. Each sample came from a Caucasian adult donor living in Nashville, Tennessee. This clone was recorded at least ten times. The receptor was isolated from a woman aged 25 to 39 in good health. Sequenced material: memory CD4+ T cells sorted from blood. The subset was: CD45RA-negative fraction.

CDR3 in DNA: TGTGCCAGCAGGAAGACATCTCGGGACACCGGGGAGCTGTTTTTT. Translating gives CASRKTSRDTGELFF. This rearrangement joins TRBV2 to TRBJ2-2; D ambiguous. V lost 6 bases, J lost 3 bases, and 14 bases lay in between. This CDR3 region has 15 residues. CDR1 and CDR2 (germline): SNHLY, FYNNEI.